These 21 T cell receptor beta chains were sequenced from one sample in a study of patients and donors after allogeneic stem cell transplantation. MiXCR, applied by TCRdb to the RT-PCR reads, yields one record per CDR3 protein. The sample holds approximately 60,000 distinct CDR3 sequences, 10% to 15% seen once. Sequencing used blood, either unsorted or a sorted T cell fraction (not recorded which). The receptors were sampled from a human donor who was either an allogeneic HSCT recipient or a stem cell or donor lymphocyte infusion donor (not recorded which). It is not recorded whose cells these are; they may come from a transplant donor.

This clonotype was counted a few times. The V gene is TRBV5-6, the J gene TRBJ2-1; no definite D call. The CDR3 sequence is 13 residues long. Trimming removed 8 bases from V and 3 bases from J, with 12 bases in between. In germline, CDR1 is SGHDT, CDR2 YYEEEE. CDR3 residues: CASSAAYYNEQFF. The CDR3, as DNA: TGTGCCAGTTCGGCAGCCTACTACAATGAGCAGTTCTTC.

Ten or more counts support this clonotype. The chain has TRBV27 and TRBJ1-5; D call uncertain. Germline V gives CDR1 MNHEY, CDR2 SMNVEV (reference sequence). The CDR3 totals 15 residues. V was clipped by 4 bases and J by 1 base, with 11 bases between them. CDR3 bases: TGTGCCAGCAGTTGGAGGCAGCCCAGCAATCAGCCCCAGCATTTT. Encoded protein: CASSWRQPSNQPQHF.

The sample holds a few counts of this clonotype. The gene calls are TRBV11-3 and TRBJ2-7, with a tentative D call TRBD2 (5 bases). CDR3 length: 15 amino acids. Trimming left V 1 base short and J 3 bases short, with 13 bases between. Germline V gene data show CDR1 as SGHNT and CDR2 as YENEEA. The CDR3 here is CASSLGDSVYYEQYF. Here the CDR3 DNA reads TGTGCCAGCAGCTTAGGAGATAGCGTCTACTACGAGCAGTACTTC.

V is TRBV9 and J is TRBJ2-2; D unclear. This CDR3 region has 13 residues. Between the trimmed V and J ends, which lost 2 bases and 4 bases, there was a span of 6 bases. From germline, CDR1 is SGDLS and CDR2 YYNGEE. CDR3: CASSVRFTGELFF. In DNA, the CDR3 is TGTGCCAGCAGCGTTCGATTCACCGGGGAGCTGTTTTTT.

The V gene is TRBV10-3, the J gene TRBJ2-1; the match to TRBD1 covers 9 bases. V gave up 3 bases and J gave up 8 bases; unmatched junction bases: 8. The germline CDR1 and CDR2 sequences are ENHRY and SYGVKD. The CDR3 length is 15 residues. The CDR3 sequence: CAISDKGTGNDEQFF. CDR3 in DNA: TGTGCCATCAGTGACAAGGGGACAGGGAATGATGAGCAGTTCTTC.

This clonotype was found a few times. CDR3 in amino acids: CASSLVGPWTELNTEAFF. The CDR3 DNA follows: TGTGCCAGCAGCTTAGTGGGACCGTGGACAGAGCTGAACACTGAAGCTTTCTTT. The J gene is TRBJ1-1, the V gene TRBV7-8; D is perhaps TRBD1 (6 bases). Trimming pared 1 base from V and 0 bases from J, leaving 18 bases between. Germline V gene lookup returns CDR1 SGHVS and CDR2 FQNEAQ. This CDR3 is built from 18 residues. Together with reference TRBV7-8 and TRBJ1-1, the CDR3 gives the full variable domain: GAGVSQSPRYKVAKRGQDVALRCDPISGHVSLFWYQQALGQGPEFLTYFQNEAQLDKSGLPSDRFFAERPEGSVSTLKIQRTQQEDSAVYLCASSLVGPWTELNTEAFFGQGTRLTVV.

The gene calls are TRBV10-3 and TRBJ2-3; TRBD2 matches 11 bases. CDR1 is ENHRY, CDR2 SYGVKD, per germline. This CDR3 contains 17 residues. The J segment lost 0 bases and the V segment lost 6 bases, leaving 8 bases of the junction unmatched. DNA of the CDR3: TGTGCCATCAGGGAACCGGGACTAGCGGTTAGCACAGATACGCAGTATTTT. Translating it yields CAIREPGLAVSTDTQYF.

The chain recombines TRBV5-1 with TRBJ1-2; D perhaps matches TRBD1 (5 bases). This CDR3 contains 14 residues. The germline V and J ends were trimmed by 2 bases and 3 bases, with 11 bases remaining between them. Germline loops: CDR1 SGHRS, CDR2 YFSETQ. CDR3 coding DNA: TGCGCCAGCAGCTTAACCGACAGTGACTATGGCTACACCTTC. Protein: CASSLTDSDYGYTF.

There are many counts of this clonotype. The chain combines TRBV9 with TRBJ1-1; D ambiguous. V was shortened by 0 bases and J by 8 bases, with 11 bases between the two germline ends. This CDR3 region has 13 residues. CDR1 and CDR2 (germline): SGDLS, YYNGEE. The CDR3 is CASSVGGVAEAFF. The CDR3 nucleotides read TGTGCCAGCAGCGTAGGCGGGGTCGCCGAAGCTTTCTTT.

In its sample, this clonotype was seen a few times. As DNA, the CDR3 is TGTGCCAGCAGCTTAAATGGGGGGCTCACCGGGGAGCTGTTTTTT. Protein product: CASSLNGGLTGELFF. This chain links TRBV7-3 with TRBJ2-2; D is perhaps TRBD1 or TRBD2 (6 bases each). Trimming took off 1 base at V and 4 bases at J, with 10 bases between the two ends. The CDR3 totals 15 residues. Germline CDR1 reads SGHTA; CDR2 reads FQGTGA.

This clonotype was seen a few times. This chain links TRBV12-3 or TRBV12-4 with TRBJ2-7, with 8 bases fitting TRBD1. The V segment lost 6 bases and the J segment 6 bases; nucleotides outside the gene matches: 10. The CDR3 runs to 14 residues. The CDR3 here is CASSGTGHPLEQYF. CDR3 in DNA: TGTGCCAGCAGCGGGACAGGACACCCCCTCGAGCAGTACTTC.

The V gene is TRBV20-1, the J gene TRBJ2-7; 7 bases agree with TRBD1. The V and J ends lost 6 bases and 1 base, in that order; junction bases with no gene match: 6. The CDR3 is 13 amino acids. The germline gives CDR1 DFQATT, CDR2 SNEGSKA (reference sequence). The CDR3: CSARDSGSYEQYF. In DNA form, the CDR3 reads TGCAGTGCCCGGGACAGTGGGTCCTACGAGCAGTACTTC.

The CDR3 spells CASRAGPPSEQYF. In nucleotides, the CDR3 is TGTGCCAGCAGAGCGGGACCACCCTCCGAGCAGTACTTC. V gene TRBV12-3 or TRBV12-4 combines with J gene TRBJ2-7; 7 bases map to TRBD2. CDR3 length equals 13 residues. V trimming: 6 bases; J trimming: 6 bases; junction bases outside the gene matches: 8.

The gene calls are TRBV20-1 and TRBJ1-4, with 7 positions matching TRBD1. V lost 3 bases and J lost 5; bases outside the gene matches: 9. The CDR3 covers 15 residues. Germline-derived CDR1 and CDR2 are DFQATT and SNEGSKA (reference sequence). The CDR3 bases are TGCAGTGCTAGTGACAGGGACGGAGTGAATGAAAAACTGTTTTTT. Translated: CSASDRDGVNEKLFF.

This chain connects TRBV12-3 or TRBV12-4 to TRBJ1-6; D uncertain. Trimming cost V 5 bases and J 7 bases, with 15 bases left between them. The CDR3 is made up of 15 amino acids. The CDR3 DNA sequence: TGTGCCAGCAGTGCCCGGACCTTGTACAATTCACCCCTCCACTTT. Amino acid sequence: CASSARTLYNSPLHF.

This clonotype showed up just once. A much more abundant neighbour one base away suggests this may be a read error. V gene TRBV5-1 combines with J gene TRBJ1-2, with 7 bases that match TRBD1. CDR3 size: 14 residues. Germline V lookup: CDR1 SGHRS, CDR2 YFSETQ. The CDR3: CASSSPYRGYGNTF. The CDR3, as DNA: TGCGCCAGCAGCTCGCCCTACAGGGGTTATGGCAACACCTTC.

For this clonotype: This may arise from a read error, as a much more abundant clone is one base away. The V call is TRBV11-2, the J call TRBJ1-3; D is possibly TRBD1 (6 bases). The CDR3 is 16 residues long. Germline loops: CDR1 SGHAT, CDR2 FQNNGV. CDR3 sequence (DNA): TGTGCCAGCAGCACCCAACAGGGAGGCTCTGGAAACAACATATATTTT. Translated, it gives CASSTQQGGSGNNIYF.

The chain carries TRBV7-9 and TRBJ2-3; TRBD2 matches 14 bases. V lost 4 bases, J lost 2 bases, and 5 bases stayed unmatched. Germline lookup yields CDR1 SEHNR and CDR2 FQNEAQ (reference sequence). The CDR3 has 17 amino acids. CDR3 in amino acids: CASSSRLAGGLTDTQYF. In DNA form, the CDR3 reads TGTGCCAGCAGCTCACGACTAGCGGGAGGGCTCACAGATACGCAGTATTTT.

V is TRBV5-1 and J is TRBJ2-7, with 9 bases that match TRBD2. V was clipped by 3 bases and J by 4 bases; unmatched bases: 20. CDR3 length: 19 residues. CDR1 and CDR2 (germline): SGHRS, YFSETQ. The CDR3 loop reads CASSSAGGLVGGNMYEQYF. DNA of the CDR3: TGCGCCAGCAGCTCAGCGGGAGGTCTAGTGGGAGGCAATATGTACGAGCAGTACTTC.

This clonotype was found many times. The gene calls are TRBV5-5 and TRBJ2-7; D might be TRBD1 (6 bases). The V gene lost 0 bases and the J gene lost 4 bases, with 20 bases spanning the gap. In germline, CDR1 is SGHKS, CDR2 YYEKEE (reference sequence). This CDR3 has 17 amino acids. The CDR3 loop is CASSLVALGTPEYEQYF. The CDR3 region has the DNA TGTGCCAGCAGCTTGGTCGCCTTGGGGACACCTGAGTACGAGCAGTACTTC. Complete variable domain (other parts from reference TRBV5-5 and TRBJ2-7): DAGVTQSPTHLIKTRGQQVTLRCSPISGHKSVSWYQQVLGQGPQFIFQYYEKEERGRGNFPDRFSARQFPNYSSELNVNALLLGDSALYLCASSLVALGTPEYEQYFGPGTRLTVT.

There are a few counts of this clonotype. The chain is built from TRBV6-2 or TRBV6-3 and TRBJ2-5, with 8 bases fitting TRBD2. Per the germline V gene, CDR1 is MNHEY and CDR2 is SVGEGT. Trimming cost V 2 bases and J 1 base; bases outside gene matches: 6. The CDR3 runs 16 residues. CDR3 nucleotide sequence: TGTGCCAGCAGTTACCCGCTAGCGGGCATCCAAGAGACCCAGTACTTC. Its protein product is CASSYPLAGIQETQYF.